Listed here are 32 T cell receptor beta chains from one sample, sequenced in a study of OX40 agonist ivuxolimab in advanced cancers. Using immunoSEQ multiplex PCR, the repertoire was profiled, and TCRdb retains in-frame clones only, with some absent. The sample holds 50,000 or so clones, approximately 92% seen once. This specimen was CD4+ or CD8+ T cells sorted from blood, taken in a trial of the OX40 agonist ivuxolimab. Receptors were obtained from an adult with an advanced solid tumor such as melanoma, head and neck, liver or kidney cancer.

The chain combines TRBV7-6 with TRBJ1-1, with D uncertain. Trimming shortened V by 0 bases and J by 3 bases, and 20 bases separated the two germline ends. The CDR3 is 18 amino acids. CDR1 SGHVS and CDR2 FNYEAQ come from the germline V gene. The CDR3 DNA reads TGTGCCAGCAGCTTAGCCATCCTAGGGAACTCGAGGGACACTGAAGCTTTCTTT. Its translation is CASSLAILGNSRDTEAFF.

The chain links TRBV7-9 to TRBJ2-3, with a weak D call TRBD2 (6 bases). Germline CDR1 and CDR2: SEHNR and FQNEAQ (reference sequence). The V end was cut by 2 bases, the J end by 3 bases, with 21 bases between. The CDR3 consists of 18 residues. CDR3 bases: TGTGCCAGCAGCTTACACCCGGCGGACCGGGAGTATACAGATACGCAGTATTTT. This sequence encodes CASSLHPADREYTDTQYF.

The CDR3 region has the DNA TGCAGCGTTGAAGATCCCGCGGGGTATGAGTTCTTC. Residues: CSVEDPAGYEFF. The chain links TRBV29-1 to TRBJ2-1; TRBD2 is a possible D gene (6 bases). The CDR3 length is 12 residues. V lost 0 bases, J lost 14 bases, and 14 bases lay in between. Germline V gene lookup returns CDR1 SQVTM and CDR2 ANQGSEA.

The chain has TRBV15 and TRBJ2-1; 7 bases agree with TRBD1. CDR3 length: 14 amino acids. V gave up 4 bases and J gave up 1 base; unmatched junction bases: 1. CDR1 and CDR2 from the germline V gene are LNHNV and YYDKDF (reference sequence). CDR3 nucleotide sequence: TGTGCCACCAGCAAGGACAGGTCCTACAATGAGCAGTTCTTC. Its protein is CATSKDRSYNEQFF. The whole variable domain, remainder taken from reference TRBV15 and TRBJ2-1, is DAMVIQNPRYQVTQFGKPVTLSCSQTLNHNVMYWYQQKSSQAPKLLFHYYDKDFNNEADTPDNFQSRRPNTSFCFLDIRSPGLGDTAMYLCATSKDRSYNEQFFGPGTRLTVL.

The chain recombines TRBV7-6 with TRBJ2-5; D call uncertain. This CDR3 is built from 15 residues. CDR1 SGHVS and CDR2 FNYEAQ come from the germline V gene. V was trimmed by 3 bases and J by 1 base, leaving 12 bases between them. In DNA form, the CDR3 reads TGTGCCAGCAGCTTGGCCTCCTTCGGCCAAGAGACCCAGTACTTC. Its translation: CASSLASFGQETQYF. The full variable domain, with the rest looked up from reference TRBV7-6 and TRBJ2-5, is GAGVSQSPRYKVTKRGQDVALRCDPISGHVSLYWYRQALGQGPEFLTYFNYEAQQDKSGLPNDRFSAERPEGSISTLTIQRTEQRDSAMYRCASSLASFGQETQYFGPGTRLLVL.

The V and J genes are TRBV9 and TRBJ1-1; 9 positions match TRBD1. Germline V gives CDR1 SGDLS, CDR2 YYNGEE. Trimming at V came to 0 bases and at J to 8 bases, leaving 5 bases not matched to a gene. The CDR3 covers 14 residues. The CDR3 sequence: CASSVAGTGPEAFF. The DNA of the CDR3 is TGTGCCAGCAGCGTAGCGGGGACAGGGCCGGAAGCTTTCTTT.

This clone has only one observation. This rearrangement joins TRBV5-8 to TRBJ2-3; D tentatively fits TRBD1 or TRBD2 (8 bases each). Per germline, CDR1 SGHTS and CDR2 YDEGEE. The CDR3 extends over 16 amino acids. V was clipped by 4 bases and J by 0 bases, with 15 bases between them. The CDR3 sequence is CASSHGGDRSTDTQYF. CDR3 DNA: TGTGCCAGCAGCCACGGGGGGGACAGGAGCACAGATACGCAGTATTTT.

CDR3 loop: CASSPGQGAGQPQHF. The CDR3 DNA reads as TGTGCCAGCAGTCCCGGACAGGGGGCAGGTCAGCCCCAGCATTTT. V and J are TRBV27 and TRBJ1-5, with 11 bases aligning to TRBD1. With V trimmed by 5 bases and J by 6 bases, 6 bases remained unmatched. The CDR3 has 15 residues. The V gene's germline CDR1 is MNHEY and CDR2 SMNVEV (reference sequence).

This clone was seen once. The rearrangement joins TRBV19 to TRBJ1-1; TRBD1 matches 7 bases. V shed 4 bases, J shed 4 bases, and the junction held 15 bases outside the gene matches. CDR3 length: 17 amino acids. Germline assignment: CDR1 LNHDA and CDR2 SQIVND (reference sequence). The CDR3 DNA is TGTGCCAGTAGTACCCCCCGGACAGGTTGGGAGGGCACTGAAGCTTTCTTT. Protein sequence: CASSTPRTGWEGTEAFF.

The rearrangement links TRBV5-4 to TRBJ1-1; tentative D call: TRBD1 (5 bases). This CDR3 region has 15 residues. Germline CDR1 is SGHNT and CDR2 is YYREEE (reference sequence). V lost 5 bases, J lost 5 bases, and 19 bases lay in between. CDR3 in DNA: TGTGCCAGCAGTGTCCAGGGATGGTTGGATACTGAAGCTTTCTTT. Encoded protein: CASSVQGWLDTEAFF.

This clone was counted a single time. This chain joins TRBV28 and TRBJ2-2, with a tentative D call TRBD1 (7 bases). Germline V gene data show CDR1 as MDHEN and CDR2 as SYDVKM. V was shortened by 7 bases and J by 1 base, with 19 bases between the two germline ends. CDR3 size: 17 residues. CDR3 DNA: TGTGCCAGCACCCCCTTCGGGGGACAGAAGAACACCGGGGAGCTGTTTTTT. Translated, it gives CASTPFGGQKNTGELFF. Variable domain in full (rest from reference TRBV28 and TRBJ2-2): DVKVTQSSRYLVKRTGEKVFLECVQDMDHENMFWYRQDPGLGLRLIYFSYDVKMKEKGDIPEGYSVSREKKERFSLILESASTNQTSMYLCASTPFGGQKNTGELFFGEGSRLTVL.

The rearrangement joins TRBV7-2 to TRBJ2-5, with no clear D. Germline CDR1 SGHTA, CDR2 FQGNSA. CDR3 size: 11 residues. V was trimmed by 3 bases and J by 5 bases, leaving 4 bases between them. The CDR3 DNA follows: TGTGCCAGCAGCTTTCGGGAGACCCAGTACTTC. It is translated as CASSFRETQYF.

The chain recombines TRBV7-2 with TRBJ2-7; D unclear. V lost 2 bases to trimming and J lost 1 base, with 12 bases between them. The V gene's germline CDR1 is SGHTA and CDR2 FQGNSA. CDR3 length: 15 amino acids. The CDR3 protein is CASSLLLMGSYEQYF. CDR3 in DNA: TGTGCCAGCAGCTTATTACTAATGGGGTCCTACGAGCAGTACTTC.

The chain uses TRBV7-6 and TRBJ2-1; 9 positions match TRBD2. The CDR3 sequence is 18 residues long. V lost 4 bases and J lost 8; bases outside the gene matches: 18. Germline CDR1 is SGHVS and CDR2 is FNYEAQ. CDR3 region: CASSSYAAGTSFFDEQFF. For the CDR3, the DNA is TGTGCCAGCAGCTCATATGCTGCCGGGACTAGCTTTTTCGATGAGCAGTTCTTC.

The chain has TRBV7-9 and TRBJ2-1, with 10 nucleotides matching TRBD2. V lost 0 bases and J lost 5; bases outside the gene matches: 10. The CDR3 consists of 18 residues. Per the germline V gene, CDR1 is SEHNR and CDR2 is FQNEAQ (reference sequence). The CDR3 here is CASSLASSGSKLDNEQFF. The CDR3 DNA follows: TGTGCCAGCAGCTTAGCGTCTAGCGGGAGCAAATTGGACAATGAGCAGTTCTTC.

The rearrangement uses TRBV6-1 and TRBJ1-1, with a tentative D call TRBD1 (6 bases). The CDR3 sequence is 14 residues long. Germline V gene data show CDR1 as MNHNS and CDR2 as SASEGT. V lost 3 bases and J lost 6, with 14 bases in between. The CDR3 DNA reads TGTGCCAGCAGTGAGGCCAGGGGAGTCCCTGAAGCTTTCTTT. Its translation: CASSEARGVPEAFF.

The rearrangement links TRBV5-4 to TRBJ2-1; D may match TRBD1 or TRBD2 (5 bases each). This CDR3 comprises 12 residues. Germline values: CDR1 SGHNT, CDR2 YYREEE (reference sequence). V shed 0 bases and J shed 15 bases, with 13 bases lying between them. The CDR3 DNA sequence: TGTGCCAGCAGCTTGGCAGGGAGACGAGCGTTCTTC. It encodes CASSLAGRRAFF.

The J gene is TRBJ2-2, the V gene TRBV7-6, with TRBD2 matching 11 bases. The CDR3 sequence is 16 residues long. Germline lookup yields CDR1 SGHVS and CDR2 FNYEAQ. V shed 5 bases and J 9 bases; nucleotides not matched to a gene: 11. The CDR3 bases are TGTGCCAGCAGCCACCCGACTAGCGGGGACCTTAGGGAGCTGTTTTTT. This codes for CASSHPTSGDLRELFF.

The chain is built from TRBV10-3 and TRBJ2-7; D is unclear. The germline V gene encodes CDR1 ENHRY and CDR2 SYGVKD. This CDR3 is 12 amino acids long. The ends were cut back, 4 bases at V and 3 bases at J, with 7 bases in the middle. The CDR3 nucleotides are TGTGCCATCAGTGGGCAGATCTACGAGCAGTACTTC. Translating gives CAISGQIYEQYF.

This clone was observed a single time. CDR3 coding DNA: TGTGCCAGCAGTTTAACCCCTAGCGGGAGAGATACGCAGTATTTT. It is translated as CASSLTPSGRDTQYF. V usage is TRBV27 and J usage is TRBJ2-3; TRBD2 aligns across 10 bases. V gave up 2 bases and J gave up 5 bases; unmatched junction bases: 4. CDR1 is MNHEY, CDR2 SMNVEV, per germline (reference sequence). The CDR3 covers 15 residues.

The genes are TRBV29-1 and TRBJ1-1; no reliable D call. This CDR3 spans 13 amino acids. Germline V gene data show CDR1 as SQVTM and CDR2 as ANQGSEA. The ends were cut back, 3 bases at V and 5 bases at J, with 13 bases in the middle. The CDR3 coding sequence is TGCAGCGTTGATCGGGGTTATAAGACTGAAGCTTTCTTT. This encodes CSVDRGYKTEAFF.

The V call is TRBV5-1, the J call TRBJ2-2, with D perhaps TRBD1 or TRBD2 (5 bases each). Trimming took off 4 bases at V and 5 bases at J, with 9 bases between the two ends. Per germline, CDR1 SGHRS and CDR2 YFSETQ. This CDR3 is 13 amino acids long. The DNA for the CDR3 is TGCGCCAGCAGCGTAGGGGAGACCGGGGAGCTGTTTTTT. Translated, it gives CASSVGETGELFF.

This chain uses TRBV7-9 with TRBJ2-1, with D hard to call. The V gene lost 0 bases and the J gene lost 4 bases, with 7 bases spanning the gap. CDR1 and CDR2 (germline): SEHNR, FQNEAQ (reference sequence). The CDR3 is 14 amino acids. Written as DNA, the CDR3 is TGTGCCAGCAGCTTAGCTTCCCTTTACAATGAGCAGTTCTTC. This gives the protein CASSLASLYNEQFF.

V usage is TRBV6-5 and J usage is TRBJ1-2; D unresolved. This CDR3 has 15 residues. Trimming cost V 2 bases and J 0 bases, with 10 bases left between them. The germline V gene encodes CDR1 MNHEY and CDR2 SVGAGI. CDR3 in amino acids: CASSYGPTPNYGYTF. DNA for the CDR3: TGTGCCAGCAGTTACGGCCCGACACCTAACTATGGCTACACCTTC.

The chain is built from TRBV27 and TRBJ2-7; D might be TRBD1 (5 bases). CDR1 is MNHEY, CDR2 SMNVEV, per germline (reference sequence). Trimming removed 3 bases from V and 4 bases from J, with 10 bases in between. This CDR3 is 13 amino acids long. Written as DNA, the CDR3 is TGTGCCAGCAGTTTTTTTAGGGGATACGAGCAGTACTTC. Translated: CASSFFRGYEQYF.

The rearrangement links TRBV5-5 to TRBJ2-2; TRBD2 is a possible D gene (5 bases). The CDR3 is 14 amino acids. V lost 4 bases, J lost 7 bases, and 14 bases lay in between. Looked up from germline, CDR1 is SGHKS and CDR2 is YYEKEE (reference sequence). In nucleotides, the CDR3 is TGTGCCAGCAGCCTTACCGAGGGAGTCGGGGAGCTGTTTTTT. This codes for CASSLTEGVGELFF. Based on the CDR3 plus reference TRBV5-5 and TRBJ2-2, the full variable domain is DAGVTQSPTHLIKTRGQQVTLRCSPISGHKSVSWYQQVLGQGPQFIFQYYEKEERGRGNFPDRFSARQFPNYSSELNVNALLLGDSALYLCASSLTEGVGELFFGEGSRLTVL.

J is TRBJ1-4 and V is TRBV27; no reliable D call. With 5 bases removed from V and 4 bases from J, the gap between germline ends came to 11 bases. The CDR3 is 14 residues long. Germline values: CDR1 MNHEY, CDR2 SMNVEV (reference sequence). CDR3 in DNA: TGTGCCAGCAGTCCTGACGCCCTTAATGAAAAACTGTTTTTT. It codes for CASSPDALNEKLFF.

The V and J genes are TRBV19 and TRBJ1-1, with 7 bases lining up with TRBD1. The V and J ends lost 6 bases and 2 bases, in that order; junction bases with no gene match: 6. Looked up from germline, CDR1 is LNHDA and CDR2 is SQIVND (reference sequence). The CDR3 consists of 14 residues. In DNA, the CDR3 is TGTGCCAGTAGGCCAGGGGGGGTTAACACTGAAGCTTTCTTT. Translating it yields CASRPGGVNTEAFF.

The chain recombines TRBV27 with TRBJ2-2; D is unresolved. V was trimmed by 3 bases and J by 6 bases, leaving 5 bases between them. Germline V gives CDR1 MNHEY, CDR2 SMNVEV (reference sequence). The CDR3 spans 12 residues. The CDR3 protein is CASSFWAGELFF. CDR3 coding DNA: TGTGCCAGCAGTTTCTGGGCCGGGGAGCTGTTTTTT.

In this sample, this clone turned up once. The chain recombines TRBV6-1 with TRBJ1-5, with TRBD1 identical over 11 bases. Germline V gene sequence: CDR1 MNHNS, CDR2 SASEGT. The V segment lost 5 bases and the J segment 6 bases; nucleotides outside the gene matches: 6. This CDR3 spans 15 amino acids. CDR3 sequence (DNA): TGTGCCAGCAGTACGGACAGGGGGCAGAGTCAGCCCCAGCATTTT. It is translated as CASSTDRGQSQPQHF.

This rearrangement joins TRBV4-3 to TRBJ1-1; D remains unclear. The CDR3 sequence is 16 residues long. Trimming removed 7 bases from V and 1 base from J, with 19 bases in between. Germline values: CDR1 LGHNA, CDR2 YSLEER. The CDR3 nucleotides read TGCGCCAGCACTTTTGGGGTTGGGGATTGGAACACTGAAGCTTTCTTT. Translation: CASTFGVGDWNTEAFF.

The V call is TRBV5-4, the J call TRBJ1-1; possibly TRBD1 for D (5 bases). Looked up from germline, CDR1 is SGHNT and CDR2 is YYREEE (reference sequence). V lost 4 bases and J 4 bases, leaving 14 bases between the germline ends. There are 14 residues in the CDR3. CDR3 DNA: TGTGCCAGCAGCCCCCTAGCCGGGGGCACTGAAGCTTTCTTT. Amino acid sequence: CASSPLAGGTEAFF. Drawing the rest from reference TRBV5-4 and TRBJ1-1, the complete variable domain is ETGVTQSPTHLIKTRGQQVTLRCSSQSGHNTVSWYQQALGQGPQFIFQYYREEENGRGNFPPRFSGLQFPNYSSELNVNALELDDSALYLCASSPLAGGTEAFFGQGTRLTVV.